This is a list of T cell receptor beta chains from one sample in a study of cytomegalovirus exposure and HLA in healthy donors. The assay was immunoSEQ multiplex PCR, and TCRdb's table has in-frame clones only and misses some. The table has 150,000 or so clones, about four fifths seen once. The specimen was PBMCs. These receptor sequences come from a male donor in good health and CMV-seropositive. Both conserved end residues are part of each CDR3. A D gene is named only where the DNA matches it firmly. Clone size is shown for a subset of rows, as once, few, many or a class of expanded clone.

TRBJ2-6 - TRBV7-9 - TGTGCCAGCAGCTATCGTAGCTCTGGGGCCAACGTCCTGACTTTC CASSYRSSGANVLTF
TRBJ1-1 TRBD1 TRBV19 - TGTGCCAGTACCTCAGCGCCGGGACAGGGGACCACTGAAGCTTTCTTT CASTSAPGQGTTEAFF
TRBJ2-2 TRBD2 TRBV19 - TGTGCCAGTAGTACCCCTGACCCCTTCCTAGCGGTCAACACCGGGGAGCTGTTTTTT CASSTPDPFLAVNTGELFF
TRBJ1-1 - TRBV6-5 - TGTGCCAGCAGTTACGGGACATTGAACACTGAAGCTTTCTTT CASSYGTLNTEAFF
TRBJ2-7 TRBD2 TRBV7-2 - TGTGCCAGCAGCTTGACTAGCGGGAGCTACGAGCAGTACTTC CASSLTSGSYEQYF
TRBJ1-2 - TRBV28 few TGTGCCAGCAGTTCGATTCGGAGTTATGGCTACACCTTC CASSSIRSYGYTF
TRBJ2-5 TRBD2 TRBV2 few TGTGCCAGCAAGAGTAGCGGGGAGACCCAGTACTTC CASKSSGETQYF
TRBJ1-4 TRBD1 TRBV6-5 once TGTGCCAGCAGTTACACCCGGACAGGAGGCGAAAAACTGTTTTTT CASSYTRTGGEKLFF
TRBJ1-5 TRBD1 TRBV25-1 - TGTGCCAGCAGTGAAACAGGGGGGCAGCCCCAGCATTTT CASSETGGQPQHF
TRBJ2-7 - TRBV7-2 - TGTGCCAGCAGCCGTAATTCCTACGAGCAGTACTTC CASSRNSYEQYF